This T cell receptor (beta chain) appears in the sequencing data of a study of blood T cells in healthy people across ages. Study background: Capture by template switching was about one barcoded beta molecule per two T cells. Study-wide points: Long-lived and aged donors differed, with more naive CD4+ cells and higher diversity in the long-lived. It was not known whether donors were CMV positive (a possible confounder of expanded clonotype changes).

As regards this clonotype: The antigen is unknown.

Total RNA extraction produced at least 5 micrograms (per sample) for the study. The germline CDR1 and CDR2 sequences are MNHEY and SMNVEV (reference sequence). The CDR3 spans 15 residues. The V and J ends lost 7 bases and 0 bases, in that order; junction bases with no gene match: 4. A sample-barcoded 5' primer and a J-beta primer mix were used in a second PCR of roughly 7 to 12 cycles. TCRdb redid the calling of the 5' RACE reads with MiXCR, one entry per CDR3 protein. The profile covers fewer than 2,000,000 distinct CDR3 sequences, with around 35% appearing a single time and 10% to 12% taken by the ten largest.

Sequenced input: blood. This receptor was identified in a woman in her thirties in good health. This chain connects TRBV27 to TRBJ2-3, with 10 bases that match TRBD2. CDR3 bases: TGTGCCAGCACAGCGGGGGGGACCAGCACAGATACGCAGTATTTT. It codes for CASTAGGTSTDTQYF.